The T cell receptor beta chain under discussion was sequenced for a study of CD8 T cells in ankylosing spondylitis. The study, taken as a whole, reports: Made up of eight highly homologous variants, a TCR beta motif appeared characteristic of ankylosing spondylitis blood.

Trimming shortened V by 3 bases and J by 3 bases, and 12 bases separated the two germline ends. The CDR3 totals 16 residues. From germline, CDR1 is LNHNV and CDR2 YYDKDF (reference sequence). TCRdb redid the calling of the 5' RACE reads with MiXCR, one entry per CDR3 protein. Among some 240,000 distinct CDR3 sequences listed, roughly a quarter were seen once. This clonotype was detected only once. The antigen is unknown. This receptor was obtained from a male donor with ankylosing spondylitis or in good health (not recorded which). The chain uses TRBV15 and TRBJ1-6; D gene unclear. Source material: blood, either unsorted or a sorted T cell fraction (not recorded which). CDR3 sequence reads: CATSSQRPSYNSPLHF. The CDR3 DNA follows: TGTGCCACCAGCAGTCAGCGGCCCAGCTATAATTCACCCCTCCACTTT.